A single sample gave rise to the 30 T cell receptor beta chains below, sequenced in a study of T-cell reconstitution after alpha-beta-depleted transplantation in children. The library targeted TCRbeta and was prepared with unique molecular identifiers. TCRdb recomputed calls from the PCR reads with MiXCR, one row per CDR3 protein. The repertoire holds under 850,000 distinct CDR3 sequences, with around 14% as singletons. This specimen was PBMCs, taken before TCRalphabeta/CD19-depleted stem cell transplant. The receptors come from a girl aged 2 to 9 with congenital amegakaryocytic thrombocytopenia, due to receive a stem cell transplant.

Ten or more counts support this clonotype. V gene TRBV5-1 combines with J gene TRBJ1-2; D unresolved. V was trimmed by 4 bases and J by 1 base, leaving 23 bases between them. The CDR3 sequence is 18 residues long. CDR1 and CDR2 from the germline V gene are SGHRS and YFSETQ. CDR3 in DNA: TGCGCCAGCAGCCCCACGTCAGTGGAGGTTTTTCTTAACTATGGCTACACCTTC. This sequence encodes CASSPTSVEVFLNYGYTF.

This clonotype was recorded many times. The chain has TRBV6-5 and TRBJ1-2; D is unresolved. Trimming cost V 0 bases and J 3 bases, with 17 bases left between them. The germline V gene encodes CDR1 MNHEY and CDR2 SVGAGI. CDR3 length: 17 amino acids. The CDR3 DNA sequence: TGTGCCAGCAGTTACTCAAATTTTCGACGGGGAGACTATGGCTACACCTTC. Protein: CASSYSNFRRGDYGYTF.

CDR3 in amino acids: CASSLGTLYSNQPQHF. In nucleotides, the CDR3 is TGTGCCAGCAGCTTGGGGACACTATATAGCAATCAGCCCCAGCATTTT. The rearrangement joins TRBV5-5 to TRBJ1-5; maybe TRBD1 (5 bases). The CDR3 loop spans 16 amino acids. Trimming removed 0 bases at V and 0 bases at J, with 10 bases between. Germline-derived CDR1 and CDR2 are SGHKS and YYEKEE (reference sequence).

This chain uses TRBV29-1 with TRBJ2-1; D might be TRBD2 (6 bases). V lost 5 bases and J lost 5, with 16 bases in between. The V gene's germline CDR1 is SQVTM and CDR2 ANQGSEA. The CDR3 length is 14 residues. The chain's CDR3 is CSVTQEGVHNEQFF. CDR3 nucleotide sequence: TGCAGCGTTACCCAGGAGGGCGTTCACAATGAGCAGTTCTTC.

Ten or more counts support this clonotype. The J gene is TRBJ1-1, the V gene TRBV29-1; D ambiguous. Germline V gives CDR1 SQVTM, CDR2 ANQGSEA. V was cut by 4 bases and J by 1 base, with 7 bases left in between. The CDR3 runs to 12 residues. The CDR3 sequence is CSVVHRNTEAFF. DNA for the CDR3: TGCAGCGTTGTACACAGGAACACTGAAGCTTTCTTT.

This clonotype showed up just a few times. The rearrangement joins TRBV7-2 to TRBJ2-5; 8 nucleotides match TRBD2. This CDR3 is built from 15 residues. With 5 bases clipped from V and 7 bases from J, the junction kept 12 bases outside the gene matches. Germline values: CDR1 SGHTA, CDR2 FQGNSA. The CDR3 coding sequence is TGTGCCAGCAGCCCCAGCGGGGGTGGAATGGGGACCCAGTACTTC. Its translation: CASSPSGGGMGTQYF.

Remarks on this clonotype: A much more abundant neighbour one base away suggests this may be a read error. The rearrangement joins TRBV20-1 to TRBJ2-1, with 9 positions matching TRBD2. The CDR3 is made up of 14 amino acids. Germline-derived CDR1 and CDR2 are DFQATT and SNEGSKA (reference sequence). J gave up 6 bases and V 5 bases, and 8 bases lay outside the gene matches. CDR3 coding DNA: TGCAGTGCTCTACTAGCGGGTCCTTGCAATGAGCAGTTCTTC. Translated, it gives CSALLAGPCNEQFF.

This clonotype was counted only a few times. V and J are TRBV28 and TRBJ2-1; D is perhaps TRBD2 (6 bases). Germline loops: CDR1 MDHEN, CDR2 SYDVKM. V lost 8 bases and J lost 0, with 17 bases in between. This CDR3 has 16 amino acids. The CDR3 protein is CASVRDSWSSYNEQFF. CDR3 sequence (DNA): TGTGCCAGCGTTCGGGACTCCTGGAGCTCCTACAATGAGCAGTTCTTC.

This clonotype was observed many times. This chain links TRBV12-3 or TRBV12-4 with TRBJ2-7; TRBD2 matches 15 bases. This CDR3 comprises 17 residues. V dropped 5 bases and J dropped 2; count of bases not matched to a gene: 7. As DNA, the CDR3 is TGTGCCAGCAGTCAGGGACTAGCGGGAGGATTTCCCTACGAGCAGTACTTC. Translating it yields CASSQGLAGGFPYEQYF.

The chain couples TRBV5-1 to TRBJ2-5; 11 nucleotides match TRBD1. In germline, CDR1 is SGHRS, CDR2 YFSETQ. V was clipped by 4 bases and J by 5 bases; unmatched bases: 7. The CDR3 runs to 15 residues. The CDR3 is CASSGGQGAEETQYF. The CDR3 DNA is TGCGCCAGCAGCGGAGGACAGGGGGCGGAGGAGACCCAGTACTTC.

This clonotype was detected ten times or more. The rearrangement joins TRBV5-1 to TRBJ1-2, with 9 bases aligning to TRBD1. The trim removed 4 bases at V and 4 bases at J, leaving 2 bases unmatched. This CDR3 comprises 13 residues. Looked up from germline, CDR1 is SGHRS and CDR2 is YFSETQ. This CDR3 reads CASSPGQGYGYTF. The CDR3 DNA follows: TGCGCCAGCAGCCCGGGACAGGGCTATGGCTACACCTTC.

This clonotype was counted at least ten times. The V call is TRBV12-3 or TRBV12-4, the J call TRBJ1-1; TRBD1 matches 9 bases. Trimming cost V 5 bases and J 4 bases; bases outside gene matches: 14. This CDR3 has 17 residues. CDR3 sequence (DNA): TGTGCCAGCAGTAGACAGGGGGTGGAAAGCGTGGGCACTGAAGCTTTCTTT. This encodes CASSRQGVESVGTEAFF.

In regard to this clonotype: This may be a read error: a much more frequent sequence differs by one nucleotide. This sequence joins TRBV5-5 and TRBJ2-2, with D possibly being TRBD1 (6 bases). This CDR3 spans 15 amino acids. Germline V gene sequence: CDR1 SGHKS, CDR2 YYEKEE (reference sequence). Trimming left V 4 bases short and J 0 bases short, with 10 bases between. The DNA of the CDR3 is TGTGCCAGCAGCCGGTGGACAGCGAACACCGGGGAGCTGTTTTTT. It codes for CASSRWTANTGELFF.

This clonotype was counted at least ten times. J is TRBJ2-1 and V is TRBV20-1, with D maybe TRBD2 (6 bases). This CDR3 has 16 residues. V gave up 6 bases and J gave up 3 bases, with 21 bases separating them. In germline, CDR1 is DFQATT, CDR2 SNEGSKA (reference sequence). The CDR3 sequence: CSAGPTYSGVYNEQFF. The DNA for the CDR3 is TGCAGTGCCGGGCCTACTTATAGCGGAGTCTACAATGAGCAGTTCTTC.

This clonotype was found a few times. The CDR3 DNA reads TGCGCCAGCAGCTATACCGGGACTAGCGGTTATGGGGGGCAGTTCTTC. Translated, it gives CASSYTGTSGYGGQFF. The J gene is TRBJ2-1, the V gene TRBV4-1; the match to TRBD2 covers 11 bases. CDR1 MGHRA and CDR2 YSYEKL come from the germline V gene. The trim removed 5 bases at V and 12 bases at J, leaving 15 bases unmatched. This CDR3 is built from 16 residues.

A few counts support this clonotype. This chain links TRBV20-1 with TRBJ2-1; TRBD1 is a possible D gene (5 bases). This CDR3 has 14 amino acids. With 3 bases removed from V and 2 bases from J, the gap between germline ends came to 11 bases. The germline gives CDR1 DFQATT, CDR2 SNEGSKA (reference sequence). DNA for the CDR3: TGCAGTGCTAGTAGGGGTAATACCTACAATGAGCAGTTCTTC. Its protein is CSASRGNTYNEQFF.

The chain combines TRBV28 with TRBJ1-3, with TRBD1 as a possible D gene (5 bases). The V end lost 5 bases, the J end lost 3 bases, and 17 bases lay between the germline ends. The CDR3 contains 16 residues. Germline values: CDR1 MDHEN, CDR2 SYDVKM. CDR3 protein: CASSVGGQNLGNTIYF. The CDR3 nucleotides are TGTGCCAGCAGTGTCGGTGGACAAAATCTTGGAAACACCATATATTTT.

CDR3 sequence (DNA): TGTGCCAGCAGTGCAGGGGATAATGAAAAACTGTTTTTT. Amino acids: CASSAGDNEKLFF. The chain employs TRBV12-3 or TRBV12-4 and TRBJ1-4, with D possibly being TRBD1 (6 bases). The CDR3 contains 13 residues. V was trimmed by 5 bases and J by 4 bases, leaving 8 bases between them.

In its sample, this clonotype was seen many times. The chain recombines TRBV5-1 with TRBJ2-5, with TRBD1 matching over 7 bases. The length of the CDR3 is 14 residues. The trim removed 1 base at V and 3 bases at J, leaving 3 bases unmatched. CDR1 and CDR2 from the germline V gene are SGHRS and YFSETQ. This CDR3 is CASSLRDRKETQYF. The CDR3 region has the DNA TGCGCCAGCAGCTTGAGGGACAGAAAAGAGACCCAGTACTTC.

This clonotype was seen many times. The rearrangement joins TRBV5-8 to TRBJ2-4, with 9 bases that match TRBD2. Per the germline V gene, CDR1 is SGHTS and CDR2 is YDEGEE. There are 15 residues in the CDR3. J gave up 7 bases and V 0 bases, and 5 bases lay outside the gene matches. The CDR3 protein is CASSLAGTSSNIQYF. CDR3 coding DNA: TGTGCCAGCAGCTTGGCCGGGACTAGCAGTAACATTCAGTACTTC.

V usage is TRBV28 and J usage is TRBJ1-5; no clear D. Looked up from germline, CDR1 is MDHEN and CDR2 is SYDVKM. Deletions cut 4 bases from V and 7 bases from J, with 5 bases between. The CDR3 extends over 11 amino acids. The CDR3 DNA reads TGTGCCAGCAGTTATCGACAGCCCCAGCATTTT. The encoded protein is CASSYRQPQHF.

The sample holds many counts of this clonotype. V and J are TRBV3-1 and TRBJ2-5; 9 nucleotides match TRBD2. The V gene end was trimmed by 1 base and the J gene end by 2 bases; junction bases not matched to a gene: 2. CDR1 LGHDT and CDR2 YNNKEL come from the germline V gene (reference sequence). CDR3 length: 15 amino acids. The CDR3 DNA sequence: TGTGCCAGCAGCCAAGTCCTAGCGGGACAAGAGACCCAGTACTTC. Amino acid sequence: CASSQVLAGQETQYF.

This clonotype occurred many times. CDR3 protein: CASSPLGEVGYGYTF. The CDR3 DNA sequence: TGTGCCAGCAGCCCCCTGGGGGAGGTCGGTTATGGCTACACCTTC. This chain joins TRBV7-8 and TRBJ1-2; TRBD1 might be the D (5 bases). The V and J ends lost 5 bases and 5 bases respectively, with 18 bases between them. Looked up from germline, CDR1 is SGHVS and CDR2 is FQNEAQ. CDR3 size: 15 residues.

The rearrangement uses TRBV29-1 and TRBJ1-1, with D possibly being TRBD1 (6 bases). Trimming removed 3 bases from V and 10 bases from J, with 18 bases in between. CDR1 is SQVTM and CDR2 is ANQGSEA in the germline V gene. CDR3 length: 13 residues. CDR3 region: CSVESSLQGRAFF. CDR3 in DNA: TGCAGCGTTGAGTCCAGTCTCCAGGGGAGAGCTTTCTTT. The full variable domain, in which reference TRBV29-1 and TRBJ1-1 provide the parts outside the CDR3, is SAVISQKPSRDICQRGTSLTIQCQVDSQVTMMFWYRQQPGQSLTLIATANQGSEATYESGFVIDKFPISRPNLTFSTLTVSNMSPEDSSIYLCSVESSLQGRAFFGQGTRLTVV.

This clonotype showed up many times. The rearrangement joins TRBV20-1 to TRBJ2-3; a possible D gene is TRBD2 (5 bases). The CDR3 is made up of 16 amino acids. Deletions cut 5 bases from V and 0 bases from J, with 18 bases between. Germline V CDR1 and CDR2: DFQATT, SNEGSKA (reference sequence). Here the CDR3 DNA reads TGCAGTGCTGGGTTGAAACTAGTGATAAGCACAGATACGCAGTATTTT. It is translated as CSAGLKLVISTDTQYF.

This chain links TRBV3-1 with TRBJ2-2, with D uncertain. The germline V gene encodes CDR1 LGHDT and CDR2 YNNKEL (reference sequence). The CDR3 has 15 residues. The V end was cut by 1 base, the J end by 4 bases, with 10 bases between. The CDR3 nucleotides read TGTGCCAGCAGCCAAGGAAGCCGAGTCACCGGGGAGCTGTTTTTT. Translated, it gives CASSQGSRVTGELFF.

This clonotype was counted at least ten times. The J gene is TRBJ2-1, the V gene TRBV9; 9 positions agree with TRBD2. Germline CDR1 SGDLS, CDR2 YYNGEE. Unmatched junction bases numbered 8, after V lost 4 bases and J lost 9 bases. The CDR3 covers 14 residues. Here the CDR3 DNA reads TGTGCCAGCAGCAAAATAGCGGGAGTAGGTGAGCAGTTCTTC. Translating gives CASSKIAGVGEQFF.

In DNA, the CDR3 is TGTGCCTGGAGCCGAATATCAATAGCGGGGGAGCAGTTCTTC. This translates into CAWSRISIAGEQFF. This chain joins TRBV30 and TRBJ2-1; 8 bases align to TRBD2. The germline gives CDR1 GTSNPN, CDR2 SVGIG (reference sequence). The ends lost 3 bases at V and 10 bases at J; junction bases unmatched: 11. The CDR3 spans 14 residues. The full variable domain, completed using reference TRBV30 and TRBJ2-1, is SQTIHQWPATLVQPVGSPLSLECTVEGTSNPNLYWYRQAAGRGLQLLFYSVGIGQISSEVPQNLSASRPQDRQFILSSKKLLLSDSGFYLCAWSRISIAGEQFFGPGTRLTVL.

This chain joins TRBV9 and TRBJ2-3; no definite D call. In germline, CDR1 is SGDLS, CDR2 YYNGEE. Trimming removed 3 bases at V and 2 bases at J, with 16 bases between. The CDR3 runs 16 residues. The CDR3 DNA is TGTGCCAGCAGCGGCGATCTAACCCAGTCCACAGATACGCAGTATTTT. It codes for CASSGDLTQSTDTQYF.

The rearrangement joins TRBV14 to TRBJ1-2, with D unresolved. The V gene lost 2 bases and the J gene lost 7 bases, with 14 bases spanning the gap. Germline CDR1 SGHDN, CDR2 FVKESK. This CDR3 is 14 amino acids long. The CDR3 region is CASSQRSGSSGYTF. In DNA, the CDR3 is TGTGCCAGCAGCCAACGGTCGGGGTCGAGTGGCTACACCTTC.